This TCR beta chain was identified in a study of shared clonotypes between healthy human individuals. As to this clone: Its specificity is not known.

All of the donors resided in Nashville, Tennessee, and each was a Caucasian adult. Findings of the study overall: Among donors, the sharing of clonotypes was expected to be influenced by sequencing depth.

The protocol was immunoSEQ multiplex PCR, while the TCRdb copy is restricted to in-frame clones and leaves out a portion. Here the sample spans 1 million to 1.3 million clones, about four fifths being singletons. The CDR3 is 16 amino acids. The J segment lost 3 bases and the V segment lost 2 bases, leaving 7 bases of the junction unmatched. Germline lookup yields CDR1 LNHDA and CDR2 SQIVND (reference sequence). This chain uses TRBV19 with TRBJ1-5, with TRBD1 matching over 7 bases. This clonotype originated in a man younger than 35 in good health. Some clones in this sample may be carry-over from other donors' samples. Material for sequencing was memory CD4+ T cells from PBMCs. Indicated subset: CD45RA-negative fraction. CDR3 residues: CASSILDRADNQPQHF. The CDR3 DNA follows: TGTGCCAGTAGTATACTAGACAGGGCCGACAATCAGCCCCAGCATTTT.